The 31 T cell receptor beta chains below were found in one sample sequenced in a study of Graves' ophthalmopathy and Graves' hyperthyroidism. RNA transcripts yielded amplified TCR beta CDR3 regions. RT-PCR was first run with HTBI primers, then multiplex PCR in a second round. MiXCR was run by TCRdb on the multiplex PCR reads, yielding one entry per CDR3 protein. The data hold about 600,000 distinct CDR3 sequences, with less than 40% observed a single time. The sequencing sample was made of peripheral blood or thyroid tissue (not recorded which). The receptors derive from an adult man with Graves' hyperthyroidism.

CDR3 amino acids: CASSQDQGLSPNTEAFF. The CDR3 region has the DNA TGTGCCAGCAGCCAAGATCAGGGGCTAAGTCCGAACACTGAAGCTTTCTTT. The genes are TRBV3-1 and TRBJ1-1; weak D call: TRBD1 (6 bases). V lost 0 bases to trimming and J lost 1 base, with 15 bases between them. The CDR3 has 17 residues. Germline assignment: CDR1 LGHDT and CDR2 YNNKEL (reference sequence).

As regards this clonotype: Mismatch with germline at one junction end may stem from a read error. This sequence joins TRBV7-9 and TRBJ2-7; 9 bases fit TRBD1. The CDR3 length is 17 residues. Germline V CDR1 and CDR2: SEHNR, FQNEAQ (reference sequence). The CDR3 loop is CASSLSPGQGPYNERYF. CDR3 in DNA: TGTGCCAGCAGCTTATCGCCGGGACAGGGACCCTACAATGAGCGGTACTTC.

This clonotype appeared many times. The CDR3: CAIRKGLANYGYTF. The CDR3 coding sequence is TGTGCCATCAGAAAAGGGTTAGCTAACTATGGCTACACCTTC. This chain links TRBV10-3 with TRBJ1-2, with unresolved D. The CDR3 contains 14 residues. Germline V CDR1 and CDR2: ENHRY, SYGVKD. Trimming cost V 6 bases and J 0 bases, with 11 bases left between them.

This clonotype occurred many times. The V and J genes are TRBV2 and TRBJ1-3; 9 bases agree with TRBD1. The CDR3 loop spans 16 amino acids. The V gene's germline CDR1 is SNHLY and CDR2 FYNNEI. V shed 10 bases and J 4 bases; nucleotides not matched to a gene: 14. This CDR3 reads CAIQDPGQGPGNTIYF. The CDR3 coding sequence is TGTGCCATTCAGGATCCGGGACAGGGACCCGGAAACACCATATATTTT. Using reference TRBV2 and TRBJ1-3 for the parts outside the CDR3, the full variable domain is EPEVTQTPSHQVTQMGQEVILRCVPISNHLYFYWYRQILGQKVEFLVSFYNNEISEKSEIFDDQFSVERPDGSNFTLKIRSTKLEDSAMYFCAIQDPGQGPGNTIYFGEGSWLTVV.

In the case of this clonotype: Just one base apart from a much larger clone, this may be a read error. The chain uses TRBV11-2 and TRBJ1-3; D uncertain. CDR3 length: 17 residues. The V and J ends lost 1 base and 2 bases respectively, with 15 bases between them. The germline CDR1 and CDR2 sequences are SGHAT and FQNNGV. This CDR3 reads CASSLGRKAKAGNTIYF. The CDR3, as DNA: TGTGCCAGCAGCTTAGGCCGCAAGGCGAAGGCTGGAAACACCATATATTTT. The full variable domain, in which reference TRBV11-2 and TRBJ1-3 provide the parts outside the CDR3, is EAGVAQSPRYKIIEKRQSVAFWCNPISGHATLYWYQQILGQGPKLLIQFQNNGVVDDSQLPKDRFSAERLKGVDSTLKIQPAKLEDSAVYLCASSLGRKAKAGNTIYFGEGSWLTVV.

This clonotype occurred many times. The V and J genes are TRBV2 and TRBJ1-2; 7 bases map to TRBD1. Germline-derived CDR1 and CDR2 are SNHLY and FYNNEI. With 6 bases clipped from V and 1 base from J, the junction kept 11 bases outside the gene matches. This CDR3 region has 16 residues. Written as DNA, the CDR3 is TGTGCCAGCAGGACGGGCCGGGACAGCCTTAACTATGGCTACACCTTC. Amino acids: CASRTGRDSLNYGYTF.

This clonotype was counted at least ten times. The J gene is TRBJ1-6, the V gene TRBV12-3 or TRBV12-4, with a possible D match to TRBD1 (6 bases). This CDR3 spans 13 amino acids. Trimming left V 2 bases short and J 18 bases short, with 17 bases between. The CDR3 here is CASSLSPGQGHHF. DNA of the CDR3: TGTGCCAGCAGTTTATCCCCTGGGCAGGGGCACCACTTT.

This clonotype was detected many times. The V gene is TRBV7-9, the J gene TRBJ1-4; D gene unclear. CDR1 is SEHNR, CDR2 FQNEAQ, per germline (reference sequence). V lost 5 bases, J lost 6 bases, and 13 bases lay in between. This CDR3 is 14 amino acids long. The CDR3 nucleotides are TGTGCCAGCAGCGCCCTGGGCCTTGATGAAAAACTGTTTTTT. It translates to CASSALGLDEKLFF.

This clonotype has ten or more counts. CDR3 sequence: CASSLGGTGWNQPQHF. The CDR3 DNA reads TGTGCCAGCAGCTTGGGGGGGACAGGGTGGAATCAGCCCCAGCATTTT. The chain carries TRBV5-8 and TRBJ1-5; 9 nucleotides align to TRBD1. From germline, CDR1 is SGHTS and CDR2 YDEGEE. The length of the CDR3 is 16 residues. V lost 0 bases to trimming and J lost 4 bases; unmatched junction nucleotides: 5.

The chain employs TRBV25-1 and TRBJ1-5, with 9 bases identical to TRBD1. Germline assignment: CDR1 MGHDK and CDR2 SYGVNS. The CDR3 runs to 13 residues. CDR3 residues: CATTTGGGQPQHF. CDR3 sequence (DNA): TGTGCTACTACGACAGGGGGAGGCCAGCCCCAGCATTTT.

This clonotype showed up many times. This chain links TRBV7-2 with TRBJ2-7; D not resolved. There are 13 residues in the CDR3. Germline CDR1 SGHTA, CDR2 FQGNSA. Trimming left V 1 base short and J 7 bases short, with 11 bases between. CDR3 sequence: CASSLDWPLEQYF. The DNA for the CDR3 is TGTGCCAGCAGCTTAGATTGGCCCCTGGAGCAGTACTTC.

Only a few counts were recorded for this clonotype. The chain recombines TRBV7-2 with TRBJ2-3; 8 bases map to TRBD1. There are 21 residues in the CDR3. The germline V gene has CDR1 SGHTA and CDR2 FQGNSA. The junction had 22 bases not matched to a gene; V was cut back by 5 bases and J by 0 bases. CDR3 DNA sequence: TGTGCCAGCAGCCTGCGTCCCGGGACAGGTTTAGCGGCGGGAAGCACAGATACGCAGTATTTT. This gives the protein CASSLRPGTGLAAGSTDTQYF.

In this sample, this clonotype turned up many times. This may stem from a read error, because a much larger clone lies one nucleotide away. V usage is TRBV2 and J usage is TRBJ1-2; D is uncertain. The CDR3 runs 12 residues. CDR1 is SNHLY and CDR2 is FYNNEI in the germline V gene. The V and J ends lost 3 bases and 4 bases respectively, with 6 bases between them. In DNA form, the CDR3 reads TGTGCCAGCAGTGAGGTGGGCTATGGCTACACCTTC. This translates into CASSEVGYGYTF. The entire variable domain, with the rest obtained from reference TRBV2 and TRBJ1-2, is as follows: EPEVTQTPSHQVTQMGQEVILRCVPISNHLYFYWYRQILGQKVEFLVSFYNNEISEKSEIFDDQFSVERPDGSNFTLKIRSTKLEDSAMYFCASSEVGYGYTFGSGTRLTVV.

The chain combines TRBV7-2 with TRBJ1-2, with TRBD1 as a possible D gene (5 bases). This CDR3 comprises 13 residues. Germline V gives CDR1 SGHTA, CDR2 FQGNSA. With 8 bases removed from V and 4 bases from J, the gap between germline ends came to 14 bases. CDR3 sequence reads: CASSPTVSYGYTF. The CDR3, as DNA: TGTGCCAGCTCACCGACAGTGAGCTATGGCTACACCTTC. Combining the CDR3 with reference TRBV7-2 and TRBJ1-2 gives the whole variable domain GAGVSQSPSNKVTEKGKDVELRCDPISGHTALYWYRQSLGQGLEFLIYFQGNSAPDKSGLPSDRFSAERTGGSVSTLTIQRTQQEDSAVYLCASSPTVSYGYTFGSGTRLTVV.

The table lists this clonotype with a count of one. The gene calls are TRBV29-1 and TRBJ2-4, with 7 bases that match TRBD1. The V gene end was trimmed by 4 bases and the J gene end by 8 bases; junction bases not matched to a gene: 5. The CDR3 length is 12 residues. Germline CDR1 and CDR2: SQVTM and ANQGSEA. CDR3 protein: CSVVNRGDIQYF. The CDR3 DNA is TGCAGCGTTGTGAACAGGGGAGACATTCAGTACTTC.

This clonotype was seen at least ten times. The CDR3 bases are TGTGCCACCATGCCTGGGGGGAGCTATGGCTACACCTTC. Translation gives CATMPGGSYGYTF. The chain recombines TRBV10-3 with TRBJ1-2, with D maybe TRBD1 (5 bases). In germline, CDR1 is ENHRY, CDR2 SYGVKD. Trimming left V 10 bases short and J 4 bases short, with 16 bases between. The CDR3 runs 13 residues.

In its sample, this clonotype was seen many times. The V and J genes are TRBV19 and TRBJ2-1; TRBD2 matches at 10 bases. Per germline, CDR1 LNHDA and CDR2 SQIVND (reference sequence). The CDR3 is 15 amino acids. J gave up 8 bases and V 3 bases, and 7 bases lay outside the gene matches. The CDR3 DNA reads TGTGCCAGTAGTATCCCGTCTAGCGGGAGTGATGAGCAGTTCTTC. It yields the protein CASSIPSSGSDEQFF.

The J gene is TRBJ2-7, the V gene TRBV5-4; no firm D call. Trimming shortened V by 3 bases and J by 2 bases, and 9 bases separated the two germline ends. The CDR3 contains 13 residues. Looked up from germline, CDR1 is SGHNT and CDR2 is YYREEE (reference sequence). CDR3 amino acids: CASSYPHTYEQYF. The CDR3 nucleotides are TGTGCCAGCAGCTACCCTCACACCTACGAGCAGTACTTC.

For this clonotype: It is likely a read error, because the conserved phenylalanine at the end of the CDR3 is missing. No DNA is shown, since the ends of the CDR3 on it are uncertain; the CDR3 is the one TCRdb lists. The chain recombines TRBV7-8 with TRBJ1-4. Termini included, the CDR3 measures 10 amino acids. CDR1 and CDR2 (germline): SGHVS, FQNEAQ. CDR3 loop: CASSLVGLGS.

The V and J genes are TRBV5-1 and TRBJ2-7; 8 bases are a match to TRBD2. CDR1 is SGHRS and CDR2 is YFSETQ in the germline V gene. This CDR3 region has 15 residues. V was clipped by 4 bases and J by 0 bases; unmatched bases: 6. CDR3 region: CASSDDGTSSYEQYF. Here the CDR3 DNA reads TGCGCCAGCAGCGATGACGGGACTAGCTCCTACGAGCAGTACTTC.

The table lists this clonotype with many counts. This rearrangement joins TRBV4-1 to TRBJ2-7; D not resolved. The V gene's germline CDR1 is MGHRA and CDR2 YSYEKL. Trimming stripped 1 base from V and 9 bases from J, with 13 bases between. The CDR3 length is 13 residues. This CDR3 is CASSQARYGGQYF. In DNA, the CDR3 is TGCGCCAGCAGCCAAGCTCGCTACGGCGGGCAGTACTTC.

In this sample, this clonotype turned up many times. This could be a read error, since a much larger clone is one nucleotide away. This CDR3 fails to terminate in the conserved phenylalanine or tryptophan, so it likely reflects a read error. The rearrangement uses TRBV7-6 and TRBJ2-7, with D maybe TRBD2 (6 bases). This CDR3 comprises 14 residues. CDR1 and CDR2 (germline): SGHVS, FNYEAQ. Trimming pared 2 bases from V and 5 bases from J, leaving 13 bases between. The CDR3, as DNA: TGTGCCAGCAGCTTACAACTAGCTGTCGACGAGCAGTACCTC. This gives the protein CASSLQLAVDEQYL.

This clonotype was recorded a few times. This chain links TRBV12-3 or TRBV12-4 with TRBJ1-1; D possibly corresponds to TRBD1 (6 bases). CDR3 length: 16 residues. V lost 3 bases, J lost 6 bases, and 20 bases lay in between. The CDR3 bases are TGTGCCAGCAGTTTTCGGGGGCGAGTTTGGGACCCTGAAGCTTTCTTT. It translates to CASSFRGRVWDPEAFF.

This clonotype has a handful of counts. The CDR3 nucleotides are TGTGCCAGCAGTGAAGCCCAAGGTTGGGACTATGGCTACACCTTC. Protein: CASSEAQGWDYGYTF. The chain carries TRBV6-1 and TRBJ1-2; no definite D call. V dropped 0 bases and J dropped 3 bases, with 11 bases sitting between them. CDR1 MNHNS and CDR2 SASEGT come from the germline V gene. CDR3 size: 15 residues.

This chain uses TRBV19 with TRBJ2-1; 7 positions agree with TRBD2. Unmatched junction bases numbered 14, after V lost 5 bases and J lost 10 bases. Per germline, CDR1 LNHDA and CDR2 SQIVND (reference sequence). This CDR3 region has 15 residues. CDR3: CASSPGLAREGEQFF. CDR3 nucleotide sequence: TGTGCCAGTAGTCCAGGGCTAGCGAGGGAGGGAGAGCAGTTCTTC. The variable domain in full, completed from reference TRBV19 and TRBJ2-1, reads DGGITQSPKYLFRKEGQNVTLSCEQNLNHDAMYWYRQDPGQGLRLIYYSQIVNDFQKGDIAEGYSVSREKKESFPLTVTSAQKNPTAFYLCASSPGLAREGEQFFGPGTRLTVL.

The chain joins TRBV29-1 to TRBJ2-7; a weak D match, TRBD2 (7 bases). Germline V gene sequence: CDR1 SQVTM, CDR2 ANQGSEA. This CDR3 spans 15 amino acids. The V and J ends lost 3 bases and 3 bases respectively, with 18 bases between them. The CDR3 loop reads CSVERADGGLYEQYF. Here the CDR3 DNA reads TGCAGCGTTGAGCGGGCGGACGGGGGGCTCTACGAGCAGTACTTC.

This clonotype was seen at least ten times. This chain connects TRBV13 to TRBJ1-6, with 8 bases matching TRBD1. V lost 4 bases, J lost 10 bases, and 3 bases stayed unmatched. Looked up from germline, CDR1 is PRHDT and CDR2 is FYEKMQ (reference sequence). The CDR3 extends over 13 amino acids. CDR3 protein: CASSSTGGSPLHF. The CDR3 region has the DNA TGTGCCAGCAGCTCAACAGGGGGATCACCCCTCCACTTT.

With respect to this clonotype: This may arise from a read error, as a much more abundant clone is one base away. CDR3 region: CASSHGAGQPQHF. The CDR3 DNA reads TGTGCCAGCAGCCATGGGGCAGGCCAGCCCCAGCATTTT. The chain links TRBV12-3 or TRBV12-4 to TRBJ1-5; possible D gene TRBD1, 5 bases. Trimming took 6 bases from V and 7 from J, leaving 13 bases between them. The CDR3 has 13 amino acids.

On this clonotype itself: Likely a read error: the CDR3 ends without its conserved phenylalanine or tryptophan. The J gene is TRBJ2-5, the V gene TRBV2; possible D gene TRBD1, 5 bases. There are 13 residues in the CDR3. Germline CDR1 SNHLY, CDR2 FYNNEI. V lost 6 bases, J lost 2 bases, and 10 bases lay in between. Written as DNA, the CDR3 is TGTGCCAGCAGCTCGGACATACAAGAGACCCAGTACCTC. Protein product: CASSSDIQETQYL.

Many counts were recorded for this clonotype. The V gene is TRBV5-5, the J gene TRBJ1-2; D remains ambiguous. The V end was cut by 4 bases, the J end by 0 bases, with 7 bases between. CDR1 is SGHKS, CDR2 YYEKEE, per germline (reference sequence). The length of the CDR3 is 13 residues. CDR3 amino acids: CASSRAANYGYTF. CDR3 sequence (DNA): TGTGCCAGCAGCAGGGCAGCTAACTATGGCTACACCTTC.

This clonotype was recorded once. The DNA is omitted, as the CDR3 cannot be located on it reliably, and the CDR3 follows TCRdb's listing. The V and J genes are TRBV10-3 and TRBJ2-7; TRBD2 is the table's D call and was not checked against the DNA. The CDR3 is 19 residues long, ends included. Germline CDR1 and CDR2: ENHRY and SYGVKD. The CDR3: CAISETGGANYGYTFEQYF.